This TCR beta chain was sequenced in a study of beta chain features in type 1 diabetes. Study-wide background: Taken together, all samples contributed 95 million to 110 million examined sorted cells.

This clone came up a few times. Antigen: not known. General study points: There were fewer insertions and more deletions at the VDJ junctions of type 1 diabetes patients. In every one of the four CD4+ subsets, TCRB CDR3s were moderately but significantly shorter in Type 1 diabetes patients. Any HLA type influence on TCRB rearrangement was left unresolved here.

The investigators reverse transcribed all of the isolated RNA, so they sequenced expressed TCRB transcripts. The repertoire was sequenced with immunoSEQ multiplex PCR; TCRdb's copy has only in-frame clones and lacks some. The sample lists roughly 370,000 clones; around 13% were seen once. CDR1 is SGHRS, CDR2 YFSETQ, per germline. The trim removed 7 bases at V and 2 bases at J, leaving 7 bases unmatched. There are 14 residues in the CDR3. The TCR originated in a man between 25 and 39 years old in good health. The sample comprised naive CD4+ T cells from blood. V gene TRBV5-1 combines with J gene TRBJ2-3, with 7 positions matching TRBD1. CDR3 amino acids: CASFPGQITDTQYF. In DNA, the CDR3 is TGCGCCAGCTTCCCGGGACAGATCACAGATACGCAGTATTTT.